What follows are 2 T cell receptor beta chains derived from one specimen sequenced in a study of T cell repertoires in cytomegalovirus infection. The antigens of these receptors remain unknown. MiXCR, run by TCRdb on the reads, gives a single entry per CDR3 protein. The repertoire holds 310,000 or so distinct CDR3 sequences, 20% to 30% seen once, with less than 15% in the top ten. The sample here was cultured PBMCs, taken from culture after CMV antigen stimulation. These receptors came from a human donor in good health (CMV status not recorded). Some clones in this sample may be carry-over from other donors' samples.

This clonotype was detected many times. The J gene is TRBJ2-1, the V gene TRBV7-9, with D hard to call. Trimming took 5 bases from V and 5 from J, leaving 1 base between them. CDR1 is SEHNR, CDR2 FQNEAQ, per germline (reference sequence). There are 10 residues in the CDR3. Here the CDR3 DNA reads TGTGCCAGCAGCCACAATGAGCAGTTCTTC. Protein: CASSHNEQFF.

The chain has TRBV6-8 and TRBJ2-3; D is uncertain. V was clipped by 6 bases and J by 0 bases, with 10 bases between them. Per the germline V gene, CDR1 is MNHGY and CDR2 is SAAAGT. This CDR3 spans 14 amino acids. DNA of the CDR3: TGTGCCAGCAGGTCAGGCACTAGCACAGATACGCAGTATTTT. Its translation: CASRSGTSTDTQYF.